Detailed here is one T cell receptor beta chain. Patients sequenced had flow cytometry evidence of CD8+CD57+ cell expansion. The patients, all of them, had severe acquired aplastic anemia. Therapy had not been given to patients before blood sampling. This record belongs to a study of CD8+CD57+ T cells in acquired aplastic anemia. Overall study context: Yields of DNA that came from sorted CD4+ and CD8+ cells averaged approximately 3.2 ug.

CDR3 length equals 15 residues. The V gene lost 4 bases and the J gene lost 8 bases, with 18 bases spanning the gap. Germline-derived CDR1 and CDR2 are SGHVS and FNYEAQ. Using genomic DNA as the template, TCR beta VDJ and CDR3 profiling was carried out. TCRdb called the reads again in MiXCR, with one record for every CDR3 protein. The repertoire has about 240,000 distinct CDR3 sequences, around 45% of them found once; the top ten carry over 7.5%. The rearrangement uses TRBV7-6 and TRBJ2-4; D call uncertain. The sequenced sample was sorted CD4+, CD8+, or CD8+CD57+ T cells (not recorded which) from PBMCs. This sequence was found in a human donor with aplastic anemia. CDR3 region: CASSSPTEAVHIQYF. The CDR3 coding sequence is TGTGCCAGCAGCTCACCGACCGAAGCCGTACACATTCAGTACTTC. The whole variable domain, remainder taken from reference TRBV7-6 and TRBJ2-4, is GAGVSQSPRYKVTKRGQDVALRCDPISGHVSLYWYRQALGQGPEFLTYFNYEAQQDKSGLPNDRFSAERPEGSISTLTIQRTEQRDSAMYRCASSSPTEAVHIQYFGAGTRLSVL.